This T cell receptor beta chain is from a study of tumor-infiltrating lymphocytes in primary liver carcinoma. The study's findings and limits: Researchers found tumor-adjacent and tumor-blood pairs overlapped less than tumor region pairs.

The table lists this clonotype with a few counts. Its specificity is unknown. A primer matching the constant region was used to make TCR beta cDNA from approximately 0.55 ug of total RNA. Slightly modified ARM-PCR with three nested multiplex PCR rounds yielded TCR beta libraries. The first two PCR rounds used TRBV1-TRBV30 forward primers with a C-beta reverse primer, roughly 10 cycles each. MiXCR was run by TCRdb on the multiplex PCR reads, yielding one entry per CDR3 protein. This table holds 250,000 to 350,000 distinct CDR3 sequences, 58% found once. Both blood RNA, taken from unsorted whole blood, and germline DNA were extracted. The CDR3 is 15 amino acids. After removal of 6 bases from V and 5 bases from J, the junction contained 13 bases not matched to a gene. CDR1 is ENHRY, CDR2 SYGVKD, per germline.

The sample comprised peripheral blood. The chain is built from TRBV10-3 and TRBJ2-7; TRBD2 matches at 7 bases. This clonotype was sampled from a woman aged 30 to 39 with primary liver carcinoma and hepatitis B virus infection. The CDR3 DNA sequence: TGTGCCATCAGGAGGAGCGGGATTATGTACAACGAGCAGTACTTC. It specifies CAIRRSGIMYNEQYF.